This T cell receptor (beta chain) was found in a study of response to subunit inactivated influenza vaccine. V lost 3 bases, J lost 4 bases, and 20 bases lay in between. The CDR3 is 17 amino acids. Germline CDR1 is MDHEN and CDR2 is SYDVKM. TCRdb independently ran MiXCR on the RT-PCR reads; one entry per CDR3 protein. The sample shows about 570,000 distinct CDR3 sequences, 11% of them seen only once. This same sample was also part of a study on T cells expressing NK-cell markers. Per that study: TCR beta cDNA was made by 5'RACE template switching with UMIs. Dominant NKG2C+ clonotypes made up roughly 1.0-7.0% of CD8+ T cells in a handful of donors.

This sequence originates from a man aged 45-65 years who received an inactivated influenza vaccine. The source was PBMCs from blood, collected on the day of vaccination. This rearrangement joins TRBV28 to TRBJ2-3; D is undetermined. The DNA for the CDR3 is TGTGCCAGCAGTTTGCCCGAAATATTGGGAAACCCAGATACGCAGTATTTT. Protein sequence: CASSLPEILGNPDTQYF.